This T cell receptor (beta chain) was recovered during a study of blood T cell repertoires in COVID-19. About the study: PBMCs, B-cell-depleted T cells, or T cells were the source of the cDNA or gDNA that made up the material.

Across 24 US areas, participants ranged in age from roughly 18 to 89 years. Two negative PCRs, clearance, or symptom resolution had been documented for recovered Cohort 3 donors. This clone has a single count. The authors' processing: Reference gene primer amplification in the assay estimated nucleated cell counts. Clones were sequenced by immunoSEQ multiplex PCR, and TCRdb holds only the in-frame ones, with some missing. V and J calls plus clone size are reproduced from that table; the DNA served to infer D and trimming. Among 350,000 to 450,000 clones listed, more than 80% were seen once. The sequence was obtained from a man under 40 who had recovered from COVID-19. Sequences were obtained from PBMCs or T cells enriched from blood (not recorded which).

The CDR3 region is CASSQVDRTDTQYF. The CDR3 DNA follows: TGTGCCAGCAGCCAAGTAGATCGCACAGATACGCAGTATTTT. This chain links TRBV3-1 (or the pseudogene TRBV3-2) with TRBJ2-3; D ambiguous. Trimming removed 1 base at V and 1 base at J, with 6 bases between. Germline V gene lookup returns CDR1 LGHDT and CDR2 YNNKEL (reference sequence). This CDR3 comprises 14 residues.